The clone carrying this TCR beta chain was found once. Its antigen remains unknown. TCRdb processed the 5' RACE reads anew with MiXCR; each CDR3 protein has one entry. The sample lists roughly 45,000 distinct CDR3 sequences; about 10% were seen once. The data were obtained in a study of early T cells in non-severe SARS-CoV-2 infection. Study-wide findings and caveats: Using VDJdb, the matching emphasized anti-spike CD8 responses while missing private and CD4 specificities.

The V end lost 0 bases, the J end lost 10 bases, and 17 bases lay between the germline ends. CDR1 is SGHRS, CDR2 YFSETQ, per germline. The CDR3 covers 16 residues. The sequenced sample was whole blood. V is TRBV5-1 and J is TRBJ1-6, with D tentatively TRBD1 (5 bases). The sequence derives from an adult who was a healthcare worker with PCR-confirmed SARS-CoV-2 infection or an uninfected control (not recorded which). DNA for the CDR3: TGCGCCAGCAGCTTGGATCTGGGGCGAATCAACTCACCCCTCCACTTT. Protein product: CASSLDLGRINSPLHF.